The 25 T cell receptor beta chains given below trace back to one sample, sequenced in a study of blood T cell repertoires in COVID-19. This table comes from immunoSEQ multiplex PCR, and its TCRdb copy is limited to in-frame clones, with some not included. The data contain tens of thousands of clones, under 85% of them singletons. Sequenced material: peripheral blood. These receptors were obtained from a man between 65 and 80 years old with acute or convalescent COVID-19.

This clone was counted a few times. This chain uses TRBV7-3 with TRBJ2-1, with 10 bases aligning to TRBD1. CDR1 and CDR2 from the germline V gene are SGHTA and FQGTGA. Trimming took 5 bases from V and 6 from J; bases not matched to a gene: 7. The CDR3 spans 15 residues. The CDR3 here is CASSRGTGAANEQFF. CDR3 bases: TGTGCCAGCAGCCGGGGGACAGGGGCGGCCAATGAGCAGTTCTTC.

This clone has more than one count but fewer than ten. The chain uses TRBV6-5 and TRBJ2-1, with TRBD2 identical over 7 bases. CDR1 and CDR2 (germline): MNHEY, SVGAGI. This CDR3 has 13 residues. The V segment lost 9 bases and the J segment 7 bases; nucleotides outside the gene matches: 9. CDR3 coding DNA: TGTGCCAGTACCGGGACTACCTTAAATGAGCAGTTCTTC. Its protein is CASTGTTLNEQFF.

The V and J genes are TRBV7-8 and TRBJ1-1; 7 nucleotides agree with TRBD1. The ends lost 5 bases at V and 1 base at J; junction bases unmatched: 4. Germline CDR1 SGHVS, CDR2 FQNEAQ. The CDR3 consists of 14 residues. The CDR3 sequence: CASSLHRGNTEAFF. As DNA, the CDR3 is TGTGCCAGCAGCCTCCACAGGGGGAACACTGAAGCTTTCTTT.

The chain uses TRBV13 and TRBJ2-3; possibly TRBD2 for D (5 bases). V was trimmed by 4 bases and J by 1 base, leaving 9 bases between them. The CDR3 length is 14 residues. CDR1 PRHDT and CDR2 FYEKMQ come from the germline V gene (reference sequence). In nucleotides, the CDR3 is TGTGCCAGCAGCTCCGGACTGCGCACAGATACGCAGTATTTT. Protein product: CASSSGLRTDTQYF. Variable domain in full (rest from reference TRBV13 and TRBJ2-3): AAGVIQSPRHLIKEKRETATLKCYPIPRHDTVYWYQQGPGQDPQFLISFYEKMQSDKGSIPDRFSAQQFSDYHSELNMSSLELGDSALYFCASSSGLRTDTQYFGPGTRLTVL.

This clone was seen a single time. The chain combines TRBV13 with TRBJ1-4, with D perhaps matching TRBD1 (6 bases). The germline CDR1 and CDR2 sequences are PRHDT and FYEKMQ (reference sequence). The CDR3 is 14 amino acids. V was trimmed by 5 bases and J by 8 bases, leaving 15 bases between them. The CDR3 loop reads CASSHIRGGEKLFF. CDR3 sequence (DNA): TGTGCCAGCAGCCACATCAGGGGTGGCGAAAAACTGTTTTTT.

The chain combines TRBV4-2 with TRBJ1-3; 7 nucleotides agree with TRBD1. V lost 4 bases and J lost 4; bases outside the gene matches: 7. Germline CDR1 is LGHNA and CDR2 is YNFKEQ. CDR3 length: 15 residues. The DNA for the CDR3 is TGTGCCAGCAGCCGTAACAGGGGTGACGGAAACACCATATATTTT. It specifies CASSRNRGDGNTIYF.

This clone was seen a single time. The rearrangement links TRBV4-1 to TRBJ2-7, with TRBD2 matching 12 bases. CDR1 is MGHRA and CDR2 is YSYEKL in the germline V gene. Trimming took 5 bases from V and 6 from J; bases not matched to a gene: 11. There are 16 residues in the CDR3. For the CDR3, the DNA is TGCGCCAGCAGCTCCAGTCTAGCGGGGGGGCATATCGAGCAGTACTTC. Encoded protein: CASSSSLAGGHIEQYF.

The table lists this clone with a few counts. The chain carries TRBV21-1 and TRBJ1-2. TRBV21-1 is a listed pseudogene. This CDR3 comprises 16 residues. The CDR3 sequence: CASNQPRPGKNYGYTF. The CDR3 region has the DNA TGTGCCAGCAACCAACCCAGGCCGGGGAAGAACTATGGCTACACCTTC.

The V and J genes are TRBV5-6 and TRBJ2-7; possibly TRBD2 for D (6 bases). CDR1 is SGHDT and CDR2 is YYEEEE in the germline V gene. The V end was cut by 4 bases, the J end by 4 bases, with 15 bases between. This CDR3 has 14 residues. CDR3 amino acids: CASSPAGLNYEQYF. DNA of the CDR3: TGTGCCAGCAGCCCCGCGGGACTGAATTACGAGCAGTACTTC.

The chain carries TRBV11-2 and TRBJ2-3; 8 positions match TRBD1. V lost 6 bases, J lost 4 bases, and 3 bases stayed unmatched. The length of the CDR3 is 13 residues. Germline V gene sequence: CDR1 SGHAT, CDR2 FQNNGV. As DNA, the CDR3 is TGTGCCAGCAGTCGGACAGGGCCAGATACGCAGTATTTT. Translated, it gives CASSRTGPDTQYF. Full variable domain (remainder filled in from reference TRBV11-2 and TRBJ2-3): EAGVAQSPRYKIIEKRQSVAFWCNPISGHATLYWYQQILGQGPKLLIQFQNNGVVDDSQLPKDRFSAERLKGVDSTLKIQPAKLEDSAVYLCASSRTGPDTQYFGPGTRLTVL.

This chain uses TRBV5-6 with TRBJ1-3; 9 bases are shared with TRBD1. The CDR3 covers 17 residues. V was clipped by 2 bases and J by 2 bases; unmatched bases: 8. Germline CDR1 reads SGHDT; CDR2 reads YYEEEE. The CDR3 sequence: CASSFVRRDRAGNTIYF. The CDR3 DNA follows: TGTGCCAGCAGCTTCGTCCGGCGGGACAGGGCTGGAAACACCATATATTTT.

The CDR3 loop reads CASSSRGQGNNSPLHF. As DNA, the CDR3 is TGTGCCAGCAGCTCCAGGGGACAGGGGAATAATTCACCCCTCCACTTT. This chain connects TRBV7-2 to TRBJ1-6; the match to TRBD1 covers 10 bases. Per germline, CDR1 SGHTA and CDR2 FQGNSA. Trimming cost V 4 bases and J 5 bases; bases outside gene matches: 5. The CDR3 is 16 amino acids.

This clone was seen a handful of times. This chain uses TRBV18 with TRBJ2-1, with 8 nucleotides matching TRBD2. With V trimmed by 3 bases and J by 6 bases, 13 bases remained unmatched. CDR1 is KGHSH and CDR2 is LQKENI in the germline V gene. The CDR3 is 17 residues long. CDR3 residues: CASSPLPGTRNPNEQFF. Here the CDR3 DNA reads TGTGCCAGCTCACCTCTTCCCGGGACTAGGAATCCCAATGAGCAGTTCTTC.

In DNA form, the CDR3 reads TGTGCCAGTAGTGGACAGAACACTGAAGCTTTCTTT. Its protein product is CASSGQNTEAFF. J is TRBJ1-1 and V is TRBV19, with a tentative D call TRBD1 (5 bases). CDR1 is LNHDA and CDR2 is SQIVND in the germline V gene (reference sequence). The CDR3 loop spans 12 amino acids. V shed 5 bases and J shed 1 base, with 5 bases lying between them.

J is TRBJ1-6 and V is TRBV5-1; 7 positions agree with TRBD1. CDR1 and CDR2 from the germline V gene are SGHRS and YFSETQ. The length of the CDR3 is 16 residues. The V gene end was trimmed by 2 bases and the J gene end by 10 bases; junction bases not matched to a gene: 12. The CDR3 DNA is TGCGCCAGCAGCTTAAACCACCTTACAGGGGTCTCACCCCTCCACTTT. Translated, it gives CASSLNHLTGVSPLHF.

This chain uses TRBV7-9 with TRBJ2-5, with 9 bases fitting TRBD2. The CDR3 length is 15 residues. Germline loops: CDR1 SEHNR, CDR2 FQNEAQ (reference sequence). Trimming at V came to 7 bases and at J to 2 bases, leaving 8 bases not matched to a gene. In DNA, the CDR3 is TGTGCCAGCAAAGGAAACGCGGGGGGGCAAGAGACCCAGTACTTC. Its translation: CASKGNAGGQETQYF.

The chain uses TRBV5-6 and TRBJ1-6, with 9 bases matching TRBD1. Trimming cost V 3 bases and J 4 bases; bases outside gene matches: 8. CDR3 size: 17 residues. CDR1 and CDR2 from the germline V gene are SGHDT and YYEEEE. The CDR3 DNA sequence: TGTGCCAGCAGCTCCTGGACAGGGGCCTTTTATAATTCACCCCTCCACTTT. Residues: CASSSWTGAFYNSPLHF.

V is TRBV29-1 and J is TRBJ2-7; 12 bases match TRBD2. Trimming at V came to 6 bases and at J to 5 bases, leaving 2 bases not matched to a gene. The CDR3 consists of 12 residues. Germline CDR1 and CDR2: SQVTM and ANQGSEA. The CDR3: CSVTSGGDEQYF. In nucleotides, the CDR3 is TGCAGCGTGACTAGCGGGGGCGACGAGCAGTACTTC.

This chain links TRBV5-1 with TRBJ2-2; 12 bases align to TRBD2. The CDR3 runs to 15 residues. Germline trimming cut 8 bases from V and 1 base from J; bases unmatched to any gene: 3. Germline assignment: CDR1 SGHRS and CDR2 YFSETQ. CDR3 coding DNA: TGCGCCAGTTCGGGACTAGCGGGGAACACCGGGGAGCTGTTTTTT. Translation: CASSGLAGNTGELFF.

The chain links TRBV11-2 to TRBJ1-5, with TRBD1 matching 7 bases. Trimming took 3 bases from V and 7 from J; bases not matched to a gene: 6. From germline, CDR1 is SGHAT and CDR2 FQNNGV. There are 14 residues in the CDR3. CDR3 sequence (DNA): TGTGCCAGCAGCTTGTCAGGGGGTAAGCAGCCCCAGCATTTT. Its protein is CASSLSGGKQPQHF.

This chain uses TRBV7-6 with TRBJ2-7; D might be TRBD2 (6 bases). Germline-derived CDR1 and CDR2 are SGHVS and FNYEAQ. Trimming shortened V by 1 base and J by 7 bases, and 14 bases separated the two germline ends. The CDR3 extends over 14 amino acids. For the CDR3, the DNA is TGTGCCAGCAGCTTAGGGCAGGGACTGGGAGAGCAGTACTTC. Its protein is CASSLGQGLGEQYF.

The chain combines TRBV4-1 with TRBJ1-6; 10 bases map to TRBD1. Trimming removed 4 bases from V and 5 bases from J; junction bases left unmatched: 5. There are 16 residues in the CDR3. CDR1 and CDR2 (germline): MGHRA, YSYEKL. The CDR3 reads CASSRTGTGDNSPLHF. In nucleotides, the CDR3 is TGCGCCAGCAGCCGTACCGGGACAGGGGATAATTCACCCCTCCACTTT.

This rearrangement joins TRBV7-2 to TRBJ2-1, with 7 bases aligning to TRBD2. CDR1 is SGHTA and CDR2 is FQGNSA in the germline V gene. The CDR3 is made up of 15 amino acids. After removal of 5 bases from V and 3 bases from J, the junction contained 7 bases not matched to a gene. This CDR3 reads CASSRRGGGYNEQFF. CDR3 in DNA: TGTGCCAGCAGCCGTCGGGGCGGGGGCTACAATGAGCAGTTCTTC.

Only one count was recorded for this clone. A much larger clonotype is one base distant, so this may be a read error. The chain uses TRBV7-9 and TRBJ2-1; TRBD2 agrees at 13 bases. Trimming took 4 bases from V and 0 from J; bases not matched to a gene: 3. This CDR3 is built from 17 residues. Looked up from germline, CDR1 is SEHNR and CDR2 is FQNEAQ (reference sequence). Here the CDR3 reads CASSSGLAGSSYNEQFF. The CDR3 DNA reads TGTGCCAGCAGCTCGGGACTAGCGGGGAGCTCCTACAATGAGCAGTTCTTC.

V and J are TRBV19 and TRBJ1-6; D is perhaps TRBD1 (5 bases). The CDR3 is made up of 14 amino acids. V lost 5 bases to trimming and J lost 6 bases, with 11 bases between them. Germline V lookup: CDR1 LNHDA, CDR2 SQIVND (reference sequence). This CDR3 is CASSLGHINSPLHF. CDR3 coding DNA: TGTGCCAGTAGTCTTGGACACATTAATTCACCCCTCCACTTT.